The rows below give T cell receptor beta chains drawn from one sample of a study of cytomegalovirus exposure and HLA in healthy donors. Data came from immunoSEQ multiplex PCR; TCRdb stores just in-frame clones and leaves some out. This sample contains about 140,000 clones. Sequenced sample: PBMCs. The receptors stem from a man aged 40-49 years in good health and CMV-seronegative. Each CDR3 is given with its conserved first and last residue. The D gene is left open where the match is weak.

>TRBV7-2|TRBJ2-3|.
CASSFLRAADTQYF
TGTGCCAGCAGCTTTCTCAGGGCAGCAGATACGCAGTATTTT
>TRBV7-9|TRBJ1-5|TRBD1
CASSFVGTGGFNQPQHF
TGTGCCAGCAGCTTCGTGGGGACAGGGGGCTTCAATCAGCCCCAGCATTTT
>TRBV19|TRBJ1-6|.
CASRDRSSYNSPLHF
TGTGCCAGTAGAGACAGGAGCTCCTATAATTCACCCCTCCACTTT
>TRBV7-3|TRBJ1-2|TRBD1
CAGSSGQGYGYTF
TGTGCCGGCAGCTCCGGACAGGGGTATGGCTACACCTTC
>TRBV2|TRBJ2-5|.
CASSEALPGRGAETQYF
TGTGCCAGCAGTGAAGCGCTTCCGGGTCGGGGAGCGGAGACCCAGTACTTC
>TRBV5-6|TRBJ2-7|TRBD2
CASSSRLAGGEYEQYF
TGTGCCAGCAGCTCCCGGCTAGCGGGGGGGGAGTACGAGCAGTACTTC
>TRBV6-4|TRBJ2-3|.
CASRIQGFSTDTQYF
TGTGCCAGCAGGATTCAGGGATTTAGCACAGATACGCAGTATTTT
>TRBV6-5|TRBJ2-7|.
CASSYSSQALGYEQYF
TGTGCCAGCAGTTACTCGAGTCAAGCACTTGGCTACGAGCAGTACTTC
>TRBV27|TRBJ2-5|TRBD2
CASGQEPGLAGGEETQYF
TGTGCCAGCGGGCAAGAACCGGGACTAGCGGGGGGAGAAGAGACCCAGTACTTC
>TRBV7-8|TRBJ1-5|.
CASSLDQGLSNQPQHF
TGTGCCAGCAGCTTAGATCAGGGTCTGAGCAATCAGCCCCAGCATTTT
>TRBV5-1|TRBJ1-1|TRBD1
CASSVQGAGAEAFF
TGCGCCAGCTCGGTGCAGGGGGCGGGGGCTGAAGCTTTCTTT
>TRBV4-2|TRBJ2-5|.
CASSQGYRVGRETQYF
TGTGCCAGCAGCCAAGGGTACAGGGTAGGTCGGGAGACCCAGTACTTC
>TRBV19|TRBJ2-3|TRBD2
CASRSRRGGADTQYF
TGTGCCAGTAGGTCTCGGCGGGGGGGAGCTGATACGCAGTATTTT
>TRBV25-1|TRBJ2-7|TRBD1
CASSGWDRGDEQYF
TGTGCCAGCAGTGGGTGGGACAGGGGAGACGAGCAGTACTTC
>TRBV10-3|TRBJ1-1|.
CAIGPASNTEAFF
TGTGCCATCGGGCCCGCGAGTAACACTGAAGCTTTCTTT
>TRBV19|TRBJ1-1|.
CASSIDATSNTEAFF
TGTGCCAGTAGTATTGATGCGACATCGAACACTGAAGCTTTCTTT
>TRBV5-6|TRBJ1-6|TRBD1
CASSFGTGDSPLHF
TGTGCCAGCAGCTTTGGGACAGGGGATTCACCCCTCCACTTT
>TRBV2|TRBJ1-4|.
CASVLQGNRGEKLFF
TGTGCCAGCGTCCTCCAAGGGAACCGGGGGGAAAAACTGTTTTTT
>TRBV15|TRBJ2-2|TRBD2
CATSSLPFLAGENTGELFF
TGTGCCACCAGCAGCCTTCCATTTCTAGCGGGGGAGAACACCGGGGAGCTGTTTTTT
>TRBV7-2|TRBJ1-1|.
CASSLAGVNTEAFF
TGTGCCAGCAGCTTAGCGGGAGTGAACACTGAAGCTTTCTTT
>TRBV6-5|TRBJ2-7|TRBD1
CASAWDREVGEQYF
TGTGCCAGCGCATGGGACAGGGAGGTGGGGGAGCAGTACTTC
>TRBV5-6|TRBJ1-2|.
CASSRRQASSPVNYGYTF
TGTGCCAGCAGCCGGAGACAGGCATCATCTCCGGTTAACTATGGCTACACCTTC
>TRBV5-1|TRBJ1-2|.
CASSLQDNYGYTF
TGCGCCAGCAGCTTACAGGATAACTATGGCTACACCTTC
>TRBV6-1|TRBJ1-1|TRBD1
CASSERDRVNTEAFF
TGTGCCAGCAGTGAGAGGGACAGGGTTAACACTGAAGCTTTCTTT
>TRBV16|TRBJ2-3|.
CASSQDRAHTQYF
TGTGCCAGCAGCCAAGACAGAGCCCATACGCAGTATTTT
>TRBV11-3|TRBJ2-3|.
CASSLARGYTQYF
TGTGCCAGCAGCTTAGCCAGGGGATATACGCAGTATTTT
>TRBV2|TRBJ2-3|TRBD2
CASRFLAGGRSDTQYF
TGTGCCAGCAGGTTCCTAGCGGGGGGGAGGTCAGATACGCAGTATTTT
>TRBV7-6|TRBJ2-3|TRBD2
CASSPSGGTADTQYF
TGTGCCAGCAGTCCAAGCGGGGGGACGGCAGATACGCAGTATTTT
>TRBV5-6|TRBJ1-6|.
CASSLSTDSSNSPLHF
TGTGCCAGCAGCTTATCGACAGACTCCTCTAATTCACCCCTCCACTTT
>TRBV7-2|TRBJ1-6|.
CASSLRGGNNNSPLHF
TGTGCCAGCAGCCTCAGGGGTGGCAATAATAATTCACCCCTCCACTTT
>TRBV2|TRBJ2-1|TRBD1
CATTTGGWDEQFF
TGTGCCACCACGACAGGGGGCTGGGATGAGCAGTTCTTC
>TRBV9|TRBJ2-2|TRBD2
CASSPRTPPGLATTGELFF
TGTGCCAGCAGCCCGCGTACTCCTCCGGGACTAGCGACCACCGGGGAGCTGTTTTTT
>TRBV4-2|TRBJ2-1|TRBD1
CASSQSPGQGTEQFF
TGTGCCAGCAGCCAATCTCCGGGACAGGGGACTGAGCAGTTCTTC
>TRBV25-1|TRBJ2-2|TRBD2
CASSDLAGGLITGELFF
TGTGCCAGCAGTGATTTAGCGGGGGGGCTAATCACCGGGGAGCTGTTTTTT
>TRBV6-1|TRBJ2-7|.
CASSDRGVTYEQYF
TGTGCCAGCAGTGACAGGGGAGTGACCTACGAGCAGTACTTC
>TRBV5-1|TRBJ1-2|.
CASSLEGLYGYTF
TGCGCCAGCAGCTTGGAGGGGCTCTATGGCTACACCTTC
>TRBV18|TRBJ2-7|.
CASSPSTTYEQYF
TGTGCCAGCTCACCCTCCACTACCTACGAGCAGTACTTC
>TRBV28|TRBJ1-5|.
CASSGQQPQHF
TGTGCCAGCAGTGGCCAACAGCCCCAGCATTTT
>TRBV7-2|TRBJ1-2|.
CASSADTNYGYTF
TGTGCCAGCAGCGCGGATACTAACTATGGCTACACCTTC
>TRBV5-5|TRBJ1-2|TRBD1
CASSLGGQGGYGYTF
TGTGCCAGCAGCTTGGGGGGACAGGGGGGTTATGGCTACACCTTC
>TRBV19|TRBJ1-6|.
CASHSQQGANSPLHF
TGTGCCAGTCATTCCCAGCAAGGGGCAAATTCACCCCTCCACTTT
>TRBV5-1|TRBJ1-1|.
CASSARDTRMNTEAFF
TGCGCCAGCAGCGCCCGGGACACTAGAATGAACACTGAAGCTTTCTTT
>TRBV5-6|TRBJ1-6|TRBD1
CASSSLRQGSSYNSPLHF
TGTGCCAGCAGCTCCCTTCGACAGGGAAGCTCCTATAATTCACCCCTCCACTTT
>TRBV5-6|TRBJ2-7|TRBD1
CASSLVDRGIYEQYF
TGTGCCAGCAGCTTGGTGGACAGGGGAATCTACGAGCAGTACTTC
>TRBV19|TRBJ2-2|TRBD1
CASSARQGYAGELFF
TGTGCCAGTAGTGCTCGACAGGGGTACGCCGGGGAGCTGTTTTTT
>TRBV4-1|TRBJ2-7|.
CASSQAQANPLEQYF
TGCGCCAGCAGCCAAGCTCAGGCCAACCCGCTCGAGCAGTACTTC
>TRBV7-9|TRBJ1-1|TRBD1
CAGGDRANTEAFF
TGTGCCGGGGGGGACAGGGCGAACACTGAAGCTTTCTTT
>TRBV29-1|TRBJ1-1|.
CSVETGRDTEAFF
TGCAGCGTTGAGACAGGTCGGGACACTGAAGCTTTCTTT
>TRBV27|TRBJ2-3|TRBD1
CASSLSTGEVTDTQYF
TGTGCCAGCAGTTTATCCACAGGGGAAGTAACAGATACGCAGTATTTT
>TRBV6-5|TRBJ2-2|.
CASWGGYTGELFF
TGTGCCAGCTGGGGAGGTTACACCGGGGAGCTGTTTTTT
>TRBV9|TRBJ1-1|.
CASSHGQRNTEAFF
TGTGCCAGCAGCCACGGACAGCGGAACACTGAAGCTTTCTTT
>TRBV5-1|TRBJ1-6|TRBD1
CASSLSAAGGNSPLHF
TGCGCCAGCAGCTTGTCGGCGGCAGGGGGAAATTCACCCCTCCACTTT
>TRBV5-1|TRBJ1-2|TRBD1
CASSLEGQGTGGYTF
TGCGCCAGCAGCTTGGAGGGACAGGGGACGGGTGGCTACACCTTC
>TRBV18|TRBJ1-3|TRBD1
CASLQGGSGNTIYF
TGTGCCAGCCTACAGGGGGGCTCTGGAAACACCATATATTTT
>TRBV19|TRBJ1-5|TRBD1
CASSPRDRTNQPQHF
TGTGCCAGTAGTCCCCGGGACAGGACCAATCAGCCCCAGCATTTT
>TRBV2|TRBJ2-1|.
CASSEWRGSNGEQFF
TGTGCCAGCAGTGAATGGCGGGGATCGAACGGTGAGCAGTTCTTC